The rows below give T cell receptor beta chains drawn from one sample of a study of response to subunit inactivated influenza vaccine. TCRdb processed the RT-PCR reads anew with MiXCR; each CDR3 protein has one entry. The sample carries hundreds of thousands of distinct CDR3 sequences, 16% recorded once. The sample in question was CD4+ T cells sorted from PBMCs, obtained about 24 months after vaccination. The receptor set was obtained from a man aged 50 to 69 who received an inactivated influenza vaccine. The CDR3 runs from the conserved cysteine through the conserved F or W. The D gene is left open where the match is weak. Clone sizes are given selectively: once, few, many, or a class where the clone is expanded.

CASSPRVGGTLAKNIQYF,TGTGCCAGCAGTCCCCGAGTTGGGGGGACCCTAGCCAAAAACATTCAGTACTTC,TRBJ2-4,few,.,TRBV12-3/TRBV12-4
CASTRDRHNNEQFF,TGTGCCAGCACCCGGGACAGACATAACAATGAGCAGTTCTTC,TRBJ2-1,.,TRBD1,TRBV27
CASSPDRVGTEAFF,TGCGCCAGCAGCCCGGACAGGGTCGGCACTGAAGCTTTCTTT,TRBJ1-1,few,TRBD1,TRBV5-1
CASTKLQDSRPKNIQYF,TGTGCCAGCACCAAGCTGCAGGACAGTCGGCCCAAAAACATTCAGTACTTC,TRBJ2-4,.,.,TRBV21-1
CASSRGQFQETQYF,TGTGCCAGCAGCCGAGGACAGTTCCAAGAGACCCAGTACTTC,TRBJ2-5,.,.,TRBV7-9
CSARGGTLYAEAFF,TGCAGTGCTAGAGGCGGGACGCTTTACGCTGAAGCTTTCTTT,TRBJ1-1,.,.,TRBV20-1
CATRDGASYEQYF,TGTGCCACCAGGGACGGCGCCTCCTACGAGCAGTACTTC,TRBJ2-7,.,.,TRBV24-1
CASSPYYTGELFF,TGTGCCAGCAGCCCATACTACACCGGGGAGCTGTTTTTT,TRBJ2-2,few,.,TRBV14
CSARPSTRWNEQFF,TGCAGTGCTAGACCATCTACCCGCTGGAATGAGCAGTTCTTC,TRBJ2-1,few,.,TRBV20-1
CASTTAGGSGTEAFF,TGTGCCAGCACCACGGCAGGGGGCTCGGGTACTGAAGCTTTCTTT,TRBJ1-1,.,TRBD1,TRBV6-1
CASSTPGLSNNEQFF,TGTGCCAGCAGCACCCCGGGACTCTCAAACAATGAGCAGTTCTTC,TRBJ2-1,.,.,TRBV5-4
CASSTGTSTADTQYF,TGTGCCAGCAGTACCGGGACTAGCACGGCAGATACGCAGTATTTT,TRBJ2-3,.,TRBD2,TRBV3-1
CASSQDSGRLYNEQFF,TGTGCCAGCAGCCAAGATAGCGGGAGGTTGTACAATGAGCAGTTCTTC,TRBJ2-1,few,TRBD2,TRBV3-1
CASSLGTGQYNEQFF,TGTGCCAGCAGCTTGGGGACAGGGCAGTACAATGAGCAGTTCTTC,TRBJ2-1,.,TRBD1,TRBV12-3/TRBV12-4
CASSYLDSYNSPLHF,TGTGCCAGCAGTTACTTGGACAGCTATAATTCACCCCTCCACTTT,TRBJ1-6,.,.,TRBV6-5
CASSPGTGRYSNQPQHF,TGTGCCAGCTCACCCGGGACAGGTCGTTATAGCAATCAGCCCCAGCATTTT,TRBJ1-5,.,TRBD1,TRBV18
CAIKGGRVGAEAFF,TGTGCCATCAAAGGGGGCAGGGTAGGGGCTGAAGCTTTCTTT,TRBJ1-1,.,TRBD1,TRBV10-3
CASSRAGQGKGQPQHF,TGTGCCAGCAGCCGCGCGGGACAGGGGAAAGGGCAGCCCCAGCATTTT,TRBJ1-5,few,TRBD1,TRBV4-2
CASSLLQGTNGELFF,TGTGCCAGCAGCTTATTGCAGGGAACGAACGGGGAGCTGTTTTTT,TRBJ2-2,.,.,TRBV7-3
CASSLRGENTQYF,TGTGCCAGCAGCCTCCGGGGCGAGAATACGCAGTATTTT,TRBJ2-3,few,.,TRBV5-6
CATSRDKGGNSPLHF,TGTGCCACCAGCAGAGATAAGGGTGGGAATTCACCCCTCCACTTT,TRBJ1-6,.,.,TRBV15
CATSRGLAGAYEQYF,TGTGCCACCAGCAGAGGACTAGCGGGGGCCTACGAGCAGTACTTC,TRBJ2-7,.,TRBD2,TRBV15
CASGGGRRYNSPLHF,TGTGCCAGCGGGGGCGGCAGGAGATATAATTCACCCCTCCACTTT,TRBJ1-6,many,.,TRBV12-3/TRBV12-4
CASLLAGSATDTQYF,TGTGCCAGCCTTTTGGCGGGGAGCGCCACAGATACGCAGTATTTT,TRBJ2-3,.,.,TRBV7-2
CASSQDHGGKLFF,TGTGCCAGCAGCCAAGATCATGGGGGAAAACTGTTTTTT,TRBJ1-4,few,.,TRBV4-2
CASSRETSHEQYF,TGTGCCAGCAGCAGGGAGACTAGCCACGAGCAGTACTTC,TRBJ2-7,few,TRBD2,TRBV3-1
CASSSTGDTGELFF,TGTGCCAGCTCATCTACAGGGGACACCGGGGAGCTGTTTTTT,TRBJ2-2,many,TRBD1,TRBV18
CSVDGQGYGYTF,TGCAGCGTTGATGGACAGGGATATGGCTACACCTTC,TRBJ1-2,.,TRBD1,TRBV29-1
CASSLAARGNTIYF,TGTGCCAGCAGTTTAGCGGCACGAGGAAACACCATATATTTT,TRBJ1-3,.,.,TRBV12-3/TRBV12-4
CASSPHPGMNTEAFF,TGTGCCAGCAGCCCGCACCCGGGGATGAACACTGAAGCTTTCTTT,TRBJ1-1,few,.,TRBV5-5
CASSASRGTEAFF,TGTGCCAGCAGTGCGAGCCGAGGGACTGAAGCTTTCTTT,TRBJ1-1,.,.,TRBV6-1
CSAARQGREQFF,TGCAGTGCTGCACGACAGGGCCGCGAGCAGTTCTTC,TRBJ2-1,.,TRBD1,TRBV20-1
CSVQPTTGGYTF,TGCAGCGTTCAGCCGACGACGGGAGGCTACACCTTC,TRBJ1-2,few,.,TRBV29-1
CASRRTVYYEQYF,TGTGCCAGCAGACGGACAGTTTACTACGAGCAGTACTTC,TRBJ2-7,few,.,TRBV2
CASSMGGGANVLTF,TGTGCCAGCAGCATGGGCGGTGGGGCCAACGTCCTGACTTTC,TRBJ2-6,.,.,TRBV6-2/TRBV6-3
CASSYFQAGDDNSPLHF,TGTGCCAGCAGTTACTTCCAGGCGGGGGACGATAATTCACCCCTCCACTTT,TRBJ1-6,.,.,TRBV6-5
CATSDLMLGNEQFF,TGTGCCACCAGTGATTTAATGCTAGGCAATGAGCAGTTCTTC,TRBJ2-1,.,.,TRBV24-1
CAISDPGRNTEAFF,TGTGCCATCAGTGATCCGGGGAGAAACACTGAAGCTTTCTTT,TRBJ1-1,few,.,TRBV10-3
CASSQDSSGANVLTF,TGCGCCAGCAGCCAAGACAGCTCTGGGGCCAACGTCCTGACTTTC,TRBJ2-6,few,.,TRBV4-3
CSVLTSGGPKTQYF,TGCAGTGTTCTGACTAGCGGGGGGCCCAAGACCCAGTACTTC,TRBJ2-5,few,TRBD2,TRBV20-1
CSTLAGGGTDTQYF,TGCAGCACACTAGCGGGAGGTGGCACAGATACGCAGTATTTT,TRBJ2-3,few,TRBD2,TRBV20-1
CSARDPRKQIGSSTEAFF,TGCAGTGCTAGAGATCCCAGGAAACAAATAGGTTCGAGCACTGAAGCTTTCTTT,TRBJ1-1,few,.,TRBV20-1
CATTGGRFDNEQFF,TGTGCCACGACCGGCGGGAGATTCGACAATGAGCAGTTCTTC,TRBJ2-1,few,TRBD2,TRBV10-3
CSASHRGLPISWDSYEQYF,TGCAGTGCTAGCCACCGAGGACTGCCGATCTCCTGGGACTCCTACGAGCAGTACTTC,TRBJ2-7,.,.,TRBV20-1
CASSLQVSYEQYF,TGTGCCAGCAGCCTACAGGTCTCCTACGAGCAGTACTTC,TRBJ2-7,many,.,TRBV14
CASSVEAASSPLHF,TGTGCCAGCAGCGTAGAGGCAGCCTCTTCACCCCTCCACTTT,TRBJ1-6,many,.,TRBV9
CASSYWGAVTDTQYF,TGTGCCAGCAGCTATTGGGGGGCGGTCACAGATACGCAGTATTTT,TRBJ2-3,few,.,TRBV7-9
CAAGQGWNEQFF,TGTGCCGCCGGGCAGGGGTGGAATGAGCAGTTCTTC,TRBJ2-1,.,.,TRBV7-8
CASSSLTSGRATGEQYF,TGCGCCAGCAGCTCCCTCACTAGCGGGAGGGCCACGGGCGAGCAGTACTTC,TRBJ2-7,few,TRBD2,TRBV5-1
CASSSLGLAGAEQYF,TGTGCCAGCAGTTCCCTGGGACTAGCGGGAGCGGAGCAGTACTTC,TRBJ2-7,.,TRBD2,TRBV6-2/TRBV6-3
CSATPLGRTYEQYF,TGCAGCGCCACGCCCCTGGGACGGACCTACGAGCAGTACTTC,TRBJ2-7,.,.,TRBV29-1
CASSVDGRAVEQYF,TGTGCCAGCAGCGTAGACGGGAGGGCCGTCGAGCAGTACTTC,TRBJ2-7,few,TRBD2,TRBV9
CASGLGQTNQPQHF,TGCGCCAGCGGCTTGGGACAGACCAATCAGCCCCAGCATTTT,TRBJ1-5,.,TRBD1,TRBV10-2
CASSQTGGAEKLFF,TGTGCCAGCAGCCAGACAGGGGGCGCGGAAAAACTGTTTTTT,TRBJ1-4,.,TRBD1,TRBV6-1
CSALGATTDTQYF,TGCAGTGCTCTGGGAGCCACGACAGATACGCAGTATTTT,TRBJ2-3,once,.,TRBV20-1
CASSLRSRLADTQYF,TGTGCCAGCAGCTTAAGGTCGCGCTTGGCAGATACGCAGTATTTT,TRBJ2-3,few,.,TRBV7-9
CATHGGNEQFF,TGTGCCACGCATGGAGGGAATGAGCAGTTCTTC,TRBJ2-1,.,.,TRBV7-8
CSASRQGGNQPQHF,TGCAGTGCTAGTCGACAGGGTGGCAATCAGCCCCAGCATTTT,TRBJ1-5,few,TRBD1,TRBV20-1
CSVGQGLGSPLHF,TGCAGCGTTGGACAGGGTTTAGGGTCACCCCTCCACTTT,TRBJ1-6,few,TRBD1,TRBV29-1
CASRTGPYGYTF,TGTGCCAGCAGGACAGGGCCCTATGGCTACACCTTC,TRBJ1-2,many,TRBD1,TRBV2